Below are 14 T cell receptor beta chains sequenced from a single sample in a study of blood T cell repertoires in COVID-19 (dated by TCRdb to between 2020 and 2021). Receptor amplification or capture employed the immunoSEQ multiplex PCR assay. Entries here come from immuneACCESS through TCRdb and include only in-frame sequences with V and J called. Some clones fail to appear in such tables; in the studies checked, an unresolved V gene covers under half of the shortfall, and the cause of the remainder is unknown. Across this sample there are roughly 92,000 clones, with 80% to 85% seen only once. The ten largest clones take up roughly a third of the sample. Sequences were obtained from peripheral blood. These receptors all stem from a woman aged 80 or over with active or convalescent COVID-19.

This rearrangement joins TRBV2 to TRBJ2-5; possibly TRBD2 for D (5 bases). The CDR3 is 13 residues long. V lost 3 bases, J lost 5 bases, and 10 bases lay in between. In germline, CDR1 is SNHLY, CDR2 FYNNEI. The CDR3 DNA follows: TGTGCCAGCAGTGAGCTTGGGGAGGAGACCCAGTACTTC. It yields the protein CASSELGEETQYF.

The genes are TRBV29-1 and TRBJ2-5, with 12 positions matching TRBD2. V was pared by 5 bases and J by 3 bases, with 4 bases of the junction left unmatched. The length of the CDR3 is 14 residues. Germline loops: CDR1 SQVTM, CDR2 ANQGSEA. This CDR3 is CSVRLAGGKETQYF. CDR3 nucleotides: TGCAGCGTTCGGCTAGCGGGAGGGAAAGAGACCCAGTACTTC.

This chain links TRBV28 with TRBJ1-2; no definite D call. Germline V gene sequence: CDR1 MDHEN, CDR2 SYDVKM. This CDR3 spans 13 amino acids. The V and J ends lost 5 bases and 5 bases respectively, with 12 bases between them. The CDR3 region has the DNA TGTGCCAGCAGTCCCGGGCGACTATATGGCTACACCTTC. Translating it yields CASSPGRLYGYTF.

The chain uses TRBV9 and TRBJ2-1, with 7 bases that match TRBD2. Germline V gives CDR1 SGDLS, CDR2 YYNGEE. V trimming: 3 bases; J trimming: 11 bases; junction bases outside the gene matches: 14. This CDR3 spans 15 amino acids. Written as DNA, the CDR3 is TGTGCCAGCAGCGCGGATCCGGGACTATTAGATAAGCAGTTCTTC. Protein: CASSADPGLLDKQFF.

The chain has TRBV5-1 and TRBJ2-7, with D unclear. The CDR3 sequence is 15 residues long. The V gene's germline CDR1 is SGHRS and CDR2 YFSETQ. V was clipped by 3 bases and J by 3 bases, with 16 bases between them. The CDR3, as DNA: TGCGCCAGCAGCTCGAGAGGTTTACCTAACTACGAGCAGTACTTC. This encodes CASSSRGLPNYEQYF.

The V gene is TRBV29-1, the J gene TRBJ2-7, with D unresolved. From germline, CDR1 is SQVTM and CDR2 ANQGSEA. This CDR3 has 14 residues. Trimming pared 4 bases from V and 0 bases from J, leaving 13 bases between. CDR3 sequence (DNA): TGCAGCGTTGCCCCGGGTGCCAGCTCCTACGAGCAGTACTTC. It encodes CSVAPGASSYEQYF.

There are a few counts of this clone. The chain uses TRBV5-1 and TRBJ2-1; 8 bases align to TRBD2. The ends lost 4 bases at V and 5 bases at J; junction bases unmatched: 11. Per the germline V gene, CDR1 is SGHRS and CDR2 is YFSETQ. This CDR3 spans 16 amino acids. The CDR3 DNA is TGCGCCAGCAGCAGACGTAGCGGGGTGGGAAACAATGAGCAGTTCTTC. It translates to CASSRRSGVGNNEQFF.

The V call is TRBV24-1, the J call TRBJ2-1; D perhaps matches TRBD1 (6 bases). CDR1 is KGHDR and CDR2 is SFDVKD in the germline V gene. V was pared by 8 bases and J by 5 bases, with 24 bases between. This CDR3 is 17 amino acids long. The CDR3 coding sequence is TGTGCCACCACTCGCACGGAACAGGGAGCTTACAACAATGAGCAGTTCTTC. This encodes CATTRTEQGAYNNEQFF.

V usage is TRBV3-1 (or the pseudogene TRBV3-2) and J usage is TRBJ2-7; 13 bases are a match to TRBD2. CDR1 and CDR2 (germline): LGHDT, YNNKEL (reference sequence). The CDR3 runs 17 residues. Germline trimming cut 3 bases from V and 2 bases from J; bases unmatched to any gene: 7. The CDR3 sequence: CASSQTSGRSRAYEQYF. The CDR3 coding sequence is TGTGCCAGCAGCCAGACTAGCGGGAGGTCCAGGGCCTACGAGCAGTACTTC.

V gene TRBV30 combines with J gene TRBJ2-7; perhaps TRBD2 as D (5 bases). V was pared by 1 base and J by 0 bases, with 13 bases between. The germline gives CDR1 GTSNPN, CDR2 SVGIG (reference sequence). The CDR3 length is 15 residues. The CDR3 bases are TGTGCCTGGAGTGCTGCAAAGCGGAGCTCCTACGAGCAGTACTTC. This sequence encodes CAWSAAKRSSYEQYF.

The chain combines TRBV29-1 with TRBJ1-1; 12 positions match TRBD1. The junction had 8 bases not matched to a gene; V was cut back by 8 bases and J by 4 bases. CDR3 length equals 14 residues. Germline V gene data show CDR1 as SQVTM and CDR2 as ANQGSEA. DNA of the CDR3: TGCAGCACTCGGGACAGGGGGCTGGGCACTGAAGCTTTCTTT. It encodes CSTRDRGLGTEAFF.

V is TRBV19 and J is TRBJ2-7, with 8 bases matching TRBD2. The CDR3 totals 16 residues. CDR1 is LNHDA, CDR2 SQIVND, per germline (reference sequence). The trim removed 1 base at V and 2 bases at J, leaving 7 bases unmatched. CDR3 in amino acids: CASSIVAGTRPYEQYF. The CDR3 DNA follows: TGTGCCAGTAGTATAGTAGCTGGGACTAGACCCTACGAGCAGTACTTC.

The rearrangement uses TRBV4-3 and TRBJ2-1; 15 nucleotides align to TRBD2. The V gene's germline CDR1 is LGHNA and CDR2 YSLEER. This CDR3 has 19 amino acids. Trimming took 3 bases from V and 6 from J; bases not matched to a gene: 12. Here the CDR3 DNA reads TGCGCCAGCAGCCATGTAGCCGGGACTAGCGGGGGGATCTTCAATGAGCAGTTCTTC. As protein: CASSHVAGTSGGIFNEQFF.

The V gene is TRBV6-2 or TRBV6-3, the J gene TRBJ2-1, with TRBD2 matching 7 bases. Germline V lookup: CDR1 MNHEY, CDR2 SVGEGT. The CDR3 extends over 14 amino acids. V was pared by 4 bases and J by 6 bases, with 6 bases of the junction left unmatched. The chain's CDR3 is CASSSRGDLNEQFF. DNA for the CDR3: TGTGCCAGCAGTTCTCGGGGGGACCTCAATGAGCAGTTCTTC.